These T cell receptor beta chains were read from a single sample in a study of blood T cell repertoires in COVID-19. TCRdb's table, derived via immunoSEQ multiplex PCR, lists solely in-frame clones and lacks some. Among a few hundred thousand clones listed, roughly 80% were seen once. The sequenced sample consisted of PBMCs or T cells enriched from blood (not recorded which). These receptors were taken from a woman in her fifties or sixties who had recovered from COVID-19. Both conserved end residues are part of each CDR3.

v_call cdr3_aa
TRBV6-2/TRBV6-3 CASSRRGTSGNNEQFF
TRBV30 CAGLAANVEKLFF
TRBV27 CASRDLPGTREFGTQYF
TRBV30 CAWSPYTGTGEKLFF
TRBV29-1 CSVILADYGYTF
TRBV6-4 CASRIGQPLNSGNTIYF
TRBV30 CAWSMDRVVETQYF
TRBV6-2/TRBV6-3 CASSFLTGDGYTF
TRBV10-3 CAISGQANYGYTF
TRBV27 CASSSRSGGSYSGNTIYF
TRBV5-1 CASSPPGRGAQVTQYF
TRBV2 CASRRDNYEQYF
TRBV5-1 CASSLVGTSGYNEQFF
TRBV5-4 CASSLDRVARDEQYF
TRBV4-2 CASSQDREGIQPQHF
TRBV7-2 CASSPSTALSTSYGYTF
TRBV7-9 CASSLEVGLNYGYTF
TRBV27 CASSTPVRGRYSPLHF
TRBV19 CASSDGGQGETQYF
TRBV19 CASTPSLTSPGTEAFF
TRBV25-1 CASSEGGGLGNEQFF
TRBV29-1 CSVGQFSYEQYF
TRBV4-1 CASSQDQRTLYGYTF
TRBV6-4 CASSATPGNTEAFF
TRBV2 CASAETGLYGYTF
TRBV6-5 CASRPPDRASYEQYF
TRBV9 CASSVDVRQGIEQFF
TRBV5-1 CASSAGGSHYGYTF
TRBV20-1 CSASGARQTYNEQFF
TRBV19 CASGDRGYEQYF
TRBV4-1 CASSQGDRAFNSPLHF
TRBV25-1 CASFEGAGNTIYF
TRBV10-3 CAISEPTSGGPREQFF
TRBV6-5 CASEPYQGATEAFF
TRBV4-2 CASSQGLAGATYQETQYF
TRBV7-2 CASTRTGIKAGELFF
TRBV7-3 CASSLSVTDTQYF
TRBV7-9 CASSLDGGNYGYTF
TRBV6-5 CASGLTGLYGYTF
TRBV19 CASSTQVYGYTF
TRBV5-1 CASSLATANYGYTF